The 3 T cell receptor beta chains listed next were all sequenced from one sample in a study of neurological immune-mediated disorders. TCRdb reprocessed the 5' RACE reads via MiXCR and lists one record per CDR3 protein. The sample has 50,000 or so distinct CDR3 sequences, 3.8% seen once. Sequencing was carried out using PBMCs. All receptors come from a man aged 60 to 69 with multiple sclerosis.

The sample holds many counts of this clonotype. The chain uses TRBV20-1 and TRBJ2-1; no firm D call. From germline, CDR1 is DFQATT and CDR2 SNEGSKA (reference sequence). Trimming cost V 0 bases and J 6 bases, with 15 bases left between them. The CDR3 contains 15 residues. CDR3 bases: TGCAGTGCTAGAGATGCGATCGCCGGCCTCAATGAGCAGTTCTTC. This translates into CSARDAIAGLNEQFF.

This clonotype was found many times. The chain combines TRBV5-1 with TRBJ1-1, with D hard to call. Trimming removed 9 bases from V and 4 bases from J, with 19 bases in between. The CDR3 consists of 14 residues. Per the germline V gene, CDR1 is SGHRS and CDR2 is YFSETQ. The CDR3 loop is CATSPTAGSTEAFF. The DNA of the CDR3 is TGCGCCACCTCCCCGACCGCCGGAAGCACTGAAGCTTTCTTT.

This clonotype was counted many times. The chain recombines TRBV29-1 with TRBJ2-5; TRBD1 aligns across 8 bases. Germline V lookup: CDR1 SQVTM, CDR2 ANQGSEA. The CDR3 extends over 14 amino acids. V lost 3 bases and J lost 7; bases outside the gene matches: 10. CDR3 region: CSVEGGQAVGTQYF. The CDR3 DNA sequence: TGCAGCGTTGAGGGGGGACAGGCCGTTGGGACCCAGTACTTC.